The source of this T cell receptor beta chain is a study of T-cell reconstitution after alpha-beta-depleted transplantation in children. Molecular barcoding with unique molecular identifiers was used for the TCRbeta library. TCRdb passed the PCR reads through MiXCR, listing each CDR3 protein once. This table holds almost 600,000 distinct CDR3 sequences, over 25% found once. As regards this clonotype: What it binds is not known.

Findings and caveats of the study: From newly produced T cells came most of the T-cell counts and diversity one year after transplant. Recipient T cells and thymic progenitors that survived gave rise to the high TCRbeta diversity observed at day 60 in some patients.

This clonotype was sampled from a boy younger than two with Wiskott-Aldrich syndrome, due to receive a stem cell transplant. Sequenced material: PBMCs, taken before TCRalphabeta/CD19-depleted stem cell transplant.

CDR3 in DNA: TGCGCCAGCAGCTTGGCCGGGGATCTACGAAACAATGAGCAGTTCTTC. It encodes CASSLAGDLRNNEQFF. This chain joins TRBV5-1 and TRBJ2-1; perhaps TRBD2 as D (5 bases). The CDR3 spans 16 residues. Looked up from germline, CDR1 is SGHRS and CDR2 is YFSETQ. Trimming took off 0 bases at V and 5 bases at J, with 15 bases between the two ends.